This is a list of T cell receptor beta chains from one sample in a study of blood T cell repertoires in COVID-19. Using immunoSEQ multiplex PCR, the repertoire was profiled, and TCRdb retains in-frame clones only, with some absent. The data contain approximately 170,000 clones, 88% of them seen just once; the ten biggest clones take up approximately 1.1%. What was sequenced was peripheral blood. The receptors shown here come from a man aged 30 to 39 with acute or convalescent COVID-19. Both conserved end residues are part of each CDR3. D genes are given only for firm matches. The size entry is marked missing in some rows and otherwise reads once, few, many or a size class.

TRBJ2-7 | TRBV19 | - | few | TGTGCCAGTAGCGGGGTCAATACCTACGAGCAGTACTTC | CASSGVNTYEQYF
TRBJ1-1 | TRBV27 | - | - | TGTGCCAGCAGTCCCCCCTCCACTGAAGCTTTCTTT | CASSPPSTEAFF
TRBJ1-1 | TRBV5-4 | TRBD1 | few | TGTGCCAGCAGCTTGGAAGGCGGAGGGGGCGTTAAAGCTTTCTTT | CASSLEGGGGVKAFF
TRBJ1-2 | TRBV19 | - | - | TGTGCCAGTTTGACAAACTTGTATGGCTACACCTTC | CASLTNLYGYTF
TRBJ2-2 | TRBV28 | TRBD1 | - | TGTGCCAGCAGTTTGACAGGGGGCGGAACCGGGGAGCTGTTTTTT | CASSLTGGGTGELFF
TRBJ1-4 | TRBV18 | TRBD1 | - | TGTGCCAGTGAGGGACAGCGAAATGAAAAACTGTTTTTT | CASEGQRNEKLFF
TRBJ2-2 | TRBV28 | - | - | TGTGCCAGCAGCCAACAGTGGACCGGGGAGCTGTTTTTT | CASSQQWTGELFF
TRBJ1-6 | TRBV30 | TRBD1 | - | TGTGCCTGGAGACGTACCAGGACAGGCTTGAATTCACCCCTCCACTTT | CAWRRTRTGLNSPLHF
TRBJ2-2 | TRBV11-1 | - | - | TGTGCCAGCAGCCCTTGGAACACCGGGGAGCTGTTTTTT | CASSPWNTGELFF
TRBJ2-1 | TRBV28 | - | few | TGTGCCAGCAGCCCGCGAATGGTCCATGAGCAGTTCTTC | CASSPRMVHEQFF
TRBJ1-5 | TRBV4-1 | - | - | TGCGCCAGCAGCCGAGAGACAGGTCCTCTTAATCAGCCCCAGCATTTT | CASSRETGPLNQPQHF
TRBJ2-1 | TRBV11-3 | TRBD2 | - | TGTGCCAGCAGCTTGGATAGCGGGAGTAATGAGCAGTTCTTC | CASSLDSGSNEQFF
TRBJ2-3 | TRBV3-1/TRBV3-2 | TRBD2 | - | TGTGCCAGCAGCCAAGCAGGAGCGGGAGGTTACACAGATACGCAGTATTTT | CASSQAGAGGYTDTQYF
TRBJ1-1 | TRBV28 | - | - | TGTGCCAGCAGGGCGAACACTGAAGCTTTCTTT | CASRANTEAFF
TRBJ2-2 | TRBV7-9 | - | - | TGTGCCAGCAGCCCCCAGGGGGGACCCACCGGGGAGCTGTTTTTT | CASSPQGGPTGELFF
TRBJ2-7 | TRBV9 | - | - | TGTGCCAGCAGCGTAGAAGACAGTAACTACGAGCAGTACTTC | CASSVEDSNYEQYF
TRBJ2-3 | TRBV10-2 | TRBD2 | - | TGCGCCAGCAGCTTGAGGGGTTCATCGAGCGGGAACACAGATACGCAGTATTTT | CASSLRGSSSGNTDTQYF
TRBJ2-2 | TRBV18 | - | - | TGTGCCAGCTCACACCTACCCCTAGGGGGGGCGAACGGGGAGCTGTTTTTT | CASSHLPLGGANGELFF
TRBJ2-2 | TRBV18 | TRBD1 | - | TGTGCCAGCTCACCACCGGGGGACAGGAACACCGGGGAGCTGTTTTTT | CASSPPGDRNTGELFF
TRBJ2-7 | TRBV29-1 | TRBD1 | - | TGCAGCGTGGGGGACAGGCGAGGGGAGCAGTACTTC | CSVGDRRGEQYF
TRBJ2-1 | TRBV20-1 | TRBD2 | - | TGCAGTGCTAGTTTACTAGCGGGGGGCCTATACAATGAGCAGTTCTTC | CSASLLAGGLYNEQFF
TRBJ2-7 | TRBV18 | - | - | TGTGCCAGCTCACCAGGGGGAGGAGGTGGCGAGCAGTACTTC | CASSPGGGGGEQYF
TRBJ1-5 | TRBV27 | - | - | TGTGCCAGTTCAGACAGGTACAATCAGCCCCAGCATTTT | CASSDRYNQPQHF
TRBJ2-2 | TRBV27 | TRBD1 | - | TGTGCCAGCAGTTTTGATATATTTGGACAGGGGGACACCGGGGAGCTGTTTTTT | CASSFDIFGQGDTGELFF
TRBJ2-1 | TRBV3-1/TRBV3-2 | TRBD2 | few | TGTGCCAGCAGCCAAGCCGGGACTAGCGGGACTCGAAGCTCCTACAATGAGCAGTTCTTC | CASSQAGTSGTRSSYNEQFF
TRBJ2-2 | TRBV7-2 | TRBD1 | - | TGTGCCAGCAGCCCCACAGGGGTGGGCACCGGGGAGCTGTTTTTT | CASSPTGVGTGELFF
TRBJ2-2 | TRBV24-1 | - | - | TGTGCCACCAGTGAGTCGGGGTACGCCGGGGAGCTGTTTTTT | CATSESGYAGELFF